The present entry profiles one T cell receptor beta chain with its context. Its antigen is not known. V lost 1 base, J lost 6 bases, and 4 bases stayed unmatched. Germline CDR1 MNHEY, CDR2 SVGAGI. The CDR3 totals 15 residues. The data derive from a study of T cell responses to AZD1222 COVID-19 vaccine. Study conclusions and caveats: Among the donors, most were white British and more were female, and clonal diversity was possibly underestimated. Elevations in Spike-specific TCR breadth and depth followed administration of two AZD1222 doses. Baseline serology detected seropositivity in only 5 or 6 AZD1222 recipients. Reports indicate that nearly half of spike-specific TCRs are directed at unmutated variant regions.

The data were produced by immunoSEQ multiplex PCR, yet TCRdb's version contains in-frame clones alone and is incomplete. The sample gives 200,000 to 250,000 clones, 93% of which show up once; 1% is in the top ten. The specimen was peripheral blood, collected on day 0 of MenACWY control vaccination. The receptor was derived from an adult in good health. The chain has TRBV6-5 and TRBJ2-2; TRBD1 agrees at 8 bases. The CDR3 bases are TGTGCCAGCAGTTACTTCGACAGGGGCGCCGGGGAGCTGTTTTTT. Encoded protein: CASSYFDRGAGELFF.